Presented here are 30 T cell receptor beta chains from one specimen sequenced in a study of early T cells in non-severe SARS-CoV-2 infection (dated by TCRdb to about 2021). To prepare the library, 5' RACE was applied. The sequencer was a NextSeq 500. The public sequencing data were trimmed at Q25 with fastp and processed into clonotypes with MiXCR by TCRdb, which kept only in-frame beta chains. Every distinct CDR3 protein forms one entry, paired with its most common genes and DNA. The sample table records about 89,000 distinct CDR3 sequences; 14% to 15% of these occur just once. The ten biggest clones cover about 0.59% of the sample. Sample: whole blood. These receptors were taken from an adult who was a healthcare worker with PCR-confirmed SARS-CoV-2 infection or an uninfected control (not recorded which).

This rearrangement joins TRBV5-1 to TRBJ2-2; no reliable D call. Trimming cost V 2 bases and J 0 bases, with 8 bases left between them. Looked up from germline, CDR1 is SGHRS and CDR2 is YFSETQ. CDR3 length: 15 residues. In DNA form, the CDR3 reads TGCGCCAGCAGCTTAGGGATCGCGAACACCGGGGAGCTGTTTTTT. It translates to CASSLGIANTGELFF.

In nucleotides, the CDR3 is TGCGCCAGCAGCTCGACCCCGACAGGAGCTAGCACAGATACGCAGTATTTT. This encodes CASSSTPTGASTDTQYF. This rearrangement joins TRBV5-1 to TRBJ2-3; TRBD1 might be the D (6 bases). The CDR3 covers 17 residues. Germline V gives CDR1 SGHRS, CDR2 YFSETQ. The germline V and J ends were trimmed by 3 bases and 0 bases, with 17 bases remaining between them. The whole variable domain, filled in from reference TRBV5-1 and TRBJ2-3, reads KAGVTQTPRYLIKTRGQQVTLSCSPISGHRSVSWYQQTPGQGLQFLFEYFSETQRNKGNFPGRFSGRQFSNSRSEMNVSTLELGDSALYLCASSSTPTGASTDTQYFGPGTRLTVL.

This clonotype was seen more than once but under ten times. V and J are TRBV5-1 and TRBJ1-4; D not certain. V was pared by 0 bases and J by 0 bases, with 9 bases between. This CDR3 spans 16 amino acids. The germline CDR1 and CDR2 sequences are SGHRS and YFSETQ. CDR3 protein: CASSLGPRTTNEKLFF. DNA of the CDR3: TGCGCCAGCAGCTTGGGACCGAGAACAACTAATGAAAAACTGTTTTTT.

In its sample, this clonotype was seen many times. The rearrangement links TRBV12-3 or TRBV12-4 to TRBJ2-3; no clear D gene. The length of the CDR3 is 11 residues. Trimming left V 6 bases short and J 10 bases short, with 11 bases between. The CDR3 coding sequence is TGTGCCAGCAGGATAGACGGTGCGCAGTATTTT. It specifies CASRIDGAQYF.

This chain uses TRBV19 with TRBJ2-2; D remains unclear. In germline, CDR1 is LNHDA, CDR2 SQIVND (reference sequence). With 4 bases removed from V and 8 bases from J, the gap between germline ends came to 23 bases. This CDR3 spans 17 amino acids. This CDR3 is CASSTGHGVTPRGELFF. Here the CDR3 DNA reads TGTGCCAGTAGTACAGGCCACGGAGTAACGCCAAGAGGGGAGCTGTTTTTT.

The V and J genes are TRBV7-9 and TRBJ2-3, with D hard to call. V was pared by 0 bases and J by 7 bases, with 8 bases between. The CDR3 is 13 residues long. Per the germline V gene, CDR1 is SEHNR and CDR2 is FQNEAQ (reference sequence). The CDR3 DNA reads as TGTGCCAGCAGCTTAGCGGAAGGAAATACGCAGTATTTT. Amino acid sequence: CASSLAEGNTQYF.

This clonotype was found a few times. The chain is built from TRBV5-6 and TRBJ2-7; the D is unclear. This CDR3 is built from 13 residues. Germline V gene sequence: CDR1 SGHDT, CDR2 YYEEEE. V was shortened by 4 bases and J by 4 bases, with 12 bases between the two germline ends. DNA of the CDR3: TGTGCCAGCAGCCTCCTTGAGAGTTACGAGCAGTACGTC. Amino acid sequence: CASSLLESYEQYV.

In its sample, this clonotype was seen a few times. The V gene is TRBV10-3, the J gene TRBJ2-7; TRBD1 agrees at 10 bases. CDR1 is ENHRY, CDR2 SYGVKD, per germline. The CDR3 length is 15 residues. V lost 10 bases and J lost 5; bases outside the gene matches: 14. The CDR3: CATRHLTGGANEQYV. DNA for the CDR3: TGTGCCACCCGACACCTGACAGGGGGCGCGAACGAGCAGTACGTC.

This clonotype was seen more than once but under ten times. The rearrangement links TRBV5-6 to TRBJ2-7; D remains ambiguous. Trimming removed 3 bases from V and 4 bases from J, with 14 bases in between. The CDR3 is made up of 14 amino acids. Per the germline V gene, CDR1 is SGHDT and CDR2 is YYEEEE. The CDR3 nucleotides read TGTGCCAGCAGCTCCCGTTTTGGCTGGTACGAGCAGTACGTC. This translates into CASSSRFGWYEQYV.

CDR3 in amino acids: CASSLTGTGNNEQFF. The CDR3 coding sequence is TGCGCCAGCAGCCTCACCGGGACAGGGAACAATGAGCAGTTCTTC. The chain combines TRBV4-1 with TRBJ2-1; 9 nucleotides line up with TRBD1. The CDR3 totals 15 residues. Germline assignment: CDR1 MGHRA and CDR2 YSYEKL. V was pared by 4 bases and J by 5 bases, with 6 bases of the junction left unmatched.

This clonotype was counted only a few times. The chain carries TRBV7-9 and TRBJ1-1; D is unresolved. The germline V gene encodes CDR1 SEHNR and CDR2 FQNEAQ (reference sequence). This CDR3 spans 13 amino acids. V gave up 5 bases and J gave up 8 bases, with 15 bases separating them. Here the CDR3 DNA reads TGTGCCAGCAGCAAAATCGGGCAGCCCGAAGCTTTCTTT. This translates into CASSKIGQPEAFF.

The gene calls are TRBV2 and TRBJ1-2; tentative D call: TRBD1 (6 bases). The CDR3 length is 12 residues. CDR1 SNHLY and CDR2 FYNNEI come from the germline V gene. V lost 6 bases and J 4 bases, leaving 9 bases between the germline ends. CDR3 bases: TGTGCCAGCAGGAAGGACAGCTATGGCTACACCTTC. This encodes CASRKDSYGYTF.

At least ten counts were recorded for this clonotype. The rearrangement links TRBV6-4 to TRBJ2-1; D is possibly TRBD2 (6 bases). V gave up 5 bases and J gave up 0 bases, with 14 bases separating them. Looked up from germline, CDR1 is MRHNA and CDR2 is SNTAGT. This CDR3 spans 16 amino acids. CDR3 region: CASSPSPGSSYNEQFF. CDR3 bases: TGTGCCAGCAGTCCCTCCCCCGGGAGCTCCTACAATGAGCAGTTCTTC.

Only a few counts were recorded for this clonotype. The V call is TRBV12-3 or TRBV12-4, the J call TRBJ2-3; 15 nucleotides agree with TRBD2. With 5 bases clipped from V and 6 bases from J, the junction kept 6 bases outside the gene matches. The CDR3 is 16 residues long. The DNA for the CDR3 is TGTGCCAGCAGTGGCTGGACTAGCGGGGGGGTCGATACGCAGTATTTT. Amino acids: CASSGWTSGGVDTQYF.

This clonotype was counted ten times or more. CDR3 sequence: CASSKNLAGGPTDTQYF. As DNA, the CDR3 is TGTGCCAGCAGCAAAAACCTAGCGGGGGGGCCCACAGATACGCAGTATTTT. The chain uses TRBV7-6 and TRBJ2-3; 12 nucleotides line up with TRBD2. The germline CDR1 and CDR2 sequences are SGHVS and FNYEAQ. CDR3 size: 17 residues. V shed 5 bases, J shed 2 bases, and the junction held 8 bases outside the gene matches.

This clonotype was found many times. This chain connects TRBV10-2 to TRBJ2-1, with TRBD1 identical over 10 bases. The CDR3 spans 16 residues. V shed 2 bases and J 6 bases; nucleotides not matched to a gene: 7. Germline lookup yields CDR1 WSHSY and CDR2 SAAADI. The CDR3: CASSETGTGEGNEQFF. Written as DNA, the CDR3 is TGCGCCAGCAGTGAGACCGGGACAGGGGAGGGCAATGAGCAGTTCTTC.

This clonotype occurred a few times. The V and J genes are TRBV2 and TRBJ2-7; 7 positions match TRBD2. Germline V gene sequence: CDR1 SNHLY, CDR2 FYNNEI. V shed 5 bases, J shed 0 bases, and the junction held 4 bases outside the gene matches. The CDR3 loop spans 14 amino acids. The CDR3 sequence is CASSRDYRSYEQYV. CDR3 nucleotides: TGTGCCAGCAGTCGGGACTATCGCTCCTACGAGCAGTACGTC.

J is TRBJ1-1 and V is TRBV19; 8 nucleotides agree with TRBD1. The germline V gene encodes CDR1 LNHDA and CDR2 SQIVND (reference sequence). J was trimmed by 11 bases and V by 3 bases; bases with no gene match: 5. The CDR3 contains 12 residues. CDR3 sequence: CASSIDRGGAFF. For the CDR3, the DNA is TGTGCCAGTAGTATCGACAGGGGTGGCGCTTTCTTT.

The rearrangement joins TRBV10-2 to TRBJ1-1, with D uncertain. Trimming removed 3 bases from V and 6 bases from J, with 11 bases in between. CDR3 length: 13 residues. The germline V gene encodes CDR1 WSHSY and CDR2 SAAADI. The DNA of the CDR3 is TGCGCCAGCAGTGAATTAATAGCCGCTGAAGCTTTCTTT. Encoded protein: CASSELIAAEAFF.

The chain couples TRBV12-3 or TRBV12-4 to TRBJ2-5; D unclear. The CDR3 consists of 14 residues. V lost 5 bases to trimming and J lost 1 base, with 11 bases between them. CDR3 in amino acids: CASSPLGPQETQYF. CDR3 nucleotides: TGTGCCAGCAGTCCTCTCGGGCCCCAAGAGACCCAGTACTTC.

The rearrangement links TRBV29-1 to TRBJ1-4; 8 bases map to TRBD1. Germline V lookup: CDR1 SQVTM, CDR2 ANQGSEA. V shed 5 bases and J 5 bases; nucleotides not matched to a gene: 4. CDR3 length: 13 amino acids. The CDR3 here is CSVTGGPNEKLFF. The CDR3 nucleotides are TGCAGCGTTACAGGGGGGCCGAATGAAAAACTGTTTTTT.

The genes are TRBV20-1 and TRBJ2-1; TRBD2 matches at 9 bases. The germline gives CDR1 DFQATT, CDR2 SNEGSKA (reference sequence). Trimming took 0 bases from V and 4 from J; bases not matched to a gene: 4. The CDR3 contains 15 residues. CDR3 in amino acids: CSARDLAGGYNEQFF. DNA of the CDR3: TGCAGTGCTAGAGATCTTGCGGGGGGGTACAATGAGCAGTTCTTC.

The chain carries TRBV6-6 and TRBJ1-2; tentatively, D is TRBD1 (5 bases). The germline V gene has CDR1 MNHNY and CDR2 SVGAGI (reference sequence). This CDR3 has 16 amino acids. Trimming removed 0 bases from V and 6 bases from J, with 17 bases in between. The CDR3, as DNA: TGTGCCAGCAGTTACTCCGGGACCGAGAGTAGAGATGGCTACACCTTC. It codes for CASSYSGTESRDGYTF.

This rearrangement joins TRBV24-1 to TRBJ2-7; D may be TRBD2 (5 bases). The CDR3 loop spans 14 amino acids. V shed 1 base and J shed 4 bases, with 10 bases lying between them. The germline V gene has CDR1 KGHDR and CDR2 SFDVKD. The CDR3 DNA is TGTGCCACCAGTGATTTTTGGGCGGGTTACGAGCAGTACGTC. Translated: CATSDFWAGYEQYV.

This clonotype has at least ten counts. The rearrangement uses TRBV13 and TRBJ2-1; D gene uncertain. Germline V gene sequence: CDR1 PRHDT, CDR2 FYEKMQ (reference sequence). This CDR3 has 13 residues. With 5 bases removed from V and 5 bases from J, the gap between germline ends came to 10 bases. This chain's CDR3 is CASSPGRNNEQFF. CDR3 nucleotides: TGTGCCAGCAGCCCCGGACGGAACAATGAGCAGTTCTTC.

This rearrangement joins TRBV5-1 to TRBJ2-1, with D perhaps assigned TRBD1 or TRBD2 (5 bases each). Germline assignment: CDR1 SGHRS and CDR2 YFSETQ. The CDR3 runs to 15 residues. Trimming took off 0 bases at V and 3 bases at J, with 10 bases between the two ends. The CDR3 region has the DNA TGCGCCAGCAGCTTGGTTGGGGGTAACTACAATGAGCAGTTCTTC. Protein: CASSLVGGNYNEQFF.

The chain couples TRBV7-3 to TRBJ2-2; D is undetermined. CDR1 is SGHTA, CDR2 FQGTGA, per germline. V lost 2 bases to trimming and J lost 2 bases, with 12 bases between them. The CDR3 length is 16 residues. CDR3 sequence (DNA): TGTGCCAGCAGCTTATCTCCAAGTCGTAACACCGGGGAGCTGTTTTTT. It is translated as CASSLSPSRNTGELFF. Drawing the rest from reference TRBV7-3 and TRBJ2-2, the complete variable domain is GAGVSQTPSNKVTEKGKYVELRCDPISGHTALYWYRQSLGQGPEFLIYFQGTGAADDSGLPNDRFFAVRPEGSVSTLKIQRTERGDSAVYLCASSLSPSRNTGELFFGEGSRLTVL.

The CDR3 spells CASSADRDGEKLFF. DNA of the CDR3: TGTGCCAGCAGCGCAGACAGGGACGGTGAAAAACTGTTTTTT. V gene TRBV7-6 combines with J gene TRBJ1-4; 7 bases map to TRBD1. The CDR3 has 14 amino acids. Germline trimming cut 5 bases from V and 7 bases from J; bases unmatched to any gene: 7. CDR1 and CDR2 (germline): SGHVS, FNYEAQ.

In its sample, this clonotype was seen a few times. This chain joins TRBV2 and TRBJ1-6; D not resolved. Germline V gene sequence: CDR1 SNHLY, CDR2 FYNNEI. The CDR3 has 16 residues. Trimming shortened V by 8 bases and J by 6 bases, and 20 bases separated the two germline ends. Here the CDR3 DNA reads TGTGCCAGCTGGGAACTGGGCAACTCTCCTAATTCACCCCTCCACTTT. It yields the protein CASWELGNSPNSPLHF.

The rearrangement joins TRBV21-1 to TRBJ2-7; the table's D call, TRBD1, was not checked against the DNA. TRBV21-1 is assigned pseudogene status. CDR3 size: 14 residues. CDR3 loop: CASSETGENYEQYV. Here the CDR3 DNA reads TGTGCCAGCAGCGAGACAGGGGAGAACTACGAGCAGTACGTC.